This T cell receptor beta chain was obtained from a study of blood T cell repertoires in COVID-19. In the study overall: The United States, Italy and Spain provided the acute and convalescent COVID-19 samples. Nucleic acid was either cDNA or gDNA, and it came from T cells, B-cell-depleted T cells, or PBMCs.

In the source study's methods: Nucleated cell number was recorded as an estimate derived from reference gene primer amplification. The data were produced by immunoSEQ multiplex PCR, yet TCRdb's version contains in-frame clones alone and is incomplete. V and J calls and clone size come straight from that table; D and trimming were deduced from the DNA. The table includes roughly 250,000 clones, around 86% detected once. CDR1 and CDR2 (germline): SGDLS, YYNGEE. The ends lost 3 bases at V and 0 bases at J; junction bases unmatched: 13. The length of the CDR3 is 18 residues. The specimen was peripheral blood. The TCR originated in an older woman with active or convalescent COVID-19. The chain joins TRBV9 to TRBJ1-2, with 8 bases identical to TRBD1. The CDR3 loop is CASSERVDRAGANYGYTF. In DNA, the CDR3 is TGTGCCAGCAGCGAGAGGGTGGACAGGGCAGGGGCTAACTATGGCTACACCTTC.